The 30 T cell receptor beta chains in this list originate from one sample, sequenced in a study of radiotherapy plus CTLA-4 blockade in lung cancer. Repertoires were generated with immunoSEQ multiplex PCR, while TCRdb's copy carries only in-frame clones and drops some. The repertoire holds 95,000 to 150,000 clones, about 87% seen once, with approximately 6.6% in the top ten. Specimen: peripheral blood, collected from a patient treated with radiotherapy plus ipilimumab. All receptors come from a human donor with non-small cell lung cancer that progressed on radiotherapy plus ipilimumab.

V gene TRBV11-2 combines with J gene TRBJ2-7; D possibly matches TRBD1 or TRBD2 (6 bases each). The V gene's germline CDR1 is SGHAT and CDR2 FQNNGV. V was clipped by 6 bases and J by 0 bases, with 21 bases between them. The length of the CDR3 is 17 residues. CDR3 sequence: CASSLGEGGLISYEQYF. The CDR3 nucleotides read TGTGCCAGCAGTCTTGGAGAAGGGGGACTGATCTCCTACGAGCAGTACTTC.

This clone is a singleton in its sample. The genes are TRBV2 and TRBJ2-1; 9 bases line up with TRBD2. V was clipped by 6 bases and J by 0 bases; unmatched bases: 6. The germline V gene encodes CDR1 SNHLY and CDR2 FYNNEI. The CDR3 spans 16 residues. The CDR3 reads CASSKTSGSSYNEQFF. The CDR3 coding sequence is TGTGCCAGCAGCAAGACTAGCGGAAGCTCCTACAATGAGCAGTTCTTC.

This chain uses TRBV10-3 with TRBJ2-5; unclear D gene. Trimming stripped 8 bases from V and 2 bases from J, with 9 bases between. This CDR3 spans 12 amino acids. Germline-derived CDR1 and CDR2 are ENHRY and SYGVKD. The CDR3 DNA is TGTGCCATCGGCAGCAGTCAAGAGACCCAGTACTTC. It codes for CAIGSSQETQYF.

The V call is TRBV29-1, the J call TRBJ1-5; D may be TRBD1 (5 bases). In germline, CDR1 is SQVTM, CDR2 ANQGSEA. Trimming stripped 4 bases from V and 0 bases from J, with 13 bases between. This CDR3 comprises 15 residues. The DNA for the CDR3 is TGCAGCGTTGTATGGCAGGGTGGTAGCAATCAGCCCCAGCATTTT. Translation gives CSVVWQGGSNQPQHF.

V is TRBV6-6 and J is TRBJ2-7, with D possibly being TRBD2 (6 bases). The germline CDR1 and CDR2 sequences are MNHNY and SVGAGI (reference sequence). The germline V and J ends were trimmed by 2 bases and 4 bases, with 12 bases remaining between them. This CDR3 has 14 residues. The CDR3 here is CASSYLGTGYEQYF. Written as DNA, the CDR3 is TGTGCCAGCAGTTACCTCGGGACTGGTTACGAGCAGTACTTC.

Note on this clone: At the DNA level, this CDR3 is encoded by other sequences in the same sample as well. The CDR3 nucleotides read TGTGCCAGCAGAGCCACAGGGGGCCGATATGAAGCTTTCTTT. It yields the protein CASRATGGRYEAFF. This chain uses TRBV27 with TRBJ1-1; 9 bases line up with TRBD1. Germline lookup yields CDR1 MNHEY and CDR2 SMNVEV (reference sequence). The V gene end was trimmed by 6 bases and the J gene end by 7 bases; junction bases not matched to a gene: 9. The CDR3 spans 14 residues.

The chain recombines TRBV27 with TRBJ2-1; D not resolved. Germline CDR1 is MNHEY and CDR2 is SMNVEV (reference sequence). Trimming pared 6 bases from V and 5 bases from J, leaving 5 bases between. The CDR3 totals 11 residues. CDR3 sequence reads: CASRRNNEQFF. In nucleotides, the CDR3 is TGTGCCAGCAGACGGAACAATGAGCAGTTCTTC.

The chain uses TRBV7-9 and TRBJ2-5, with a possible D match to TRBD2 (6 bases). V lost 5 bases and J lost 5, with 24 bases in between. The CDR3 is made up of 17 amino acids. The germline V gene has CDR1 SEHNR and CDR2 FQNEAQ (reference sequence). The CDR3, as DNA: TGTGCCAGCAGCCTACCGGCCGACGGGGGTAGATACGAGACCCAGTACTTC. This gives the protein CASSLPADGGRYETQYF.

The chain recombines TRBV7-3 with TRBJ2-1; no clear D gene. Looked up from germline, CDR1 is SGHTA and CDR2 is FQGTGA. The germline V and J ends were trimmed by 5 bases and 10 bases, with 12 bases remaining between them. The length of the CDR3 is 12 residues. The chain's CDR3 is CASSDINGEQFF. In nucleotides, the CDR3 is TGTGCCAGCAGCGACATAAATGGGGAGCAGTTCTTC.

The V and J genes are TRBV5-6 and TRBJ2-2, with D hard to call. V lost 2 bases, J lost 1 base, and 6 bases lay in between. Germline CDR1 is SGHDT and CDR2 is YYEEEE. The CDR3 is made up of 14 amino acids. CDR3: CASSLVGNTGELFF. CDR3 sequence (DNA): TGTGCCAGCAGCTTAGTAGGGAACACCGGGGAGCTGTTTTTT.

The V gene is TRBV7-9, the J gene TRBJ2-3; possibly TRBD2 for D (5 bases). Germline CDR1 reads SEHNR; CDR2 reads FQNEAQ (reference sequence). CDR3 length equals 16 residues. V was clipped by 2 bases and J by 6 bases, with 18 bases between them. CDR3 in amino acids: CASSLRRAEARDTQYF. CDR3 bases: TGTGCCAGCAGCTTAAGGCGAGCGGAAGCGAGGGATACGCAGTATTTT.

The count of this clone is one. CDR3 sequence reads: CASRLVSNQPQHF. CDR3 nucleotide sequence: TGTGCCAGCAGGTTAGTTAGCAATCAGCCCCAGCATTTT. The V gene is TRBV2, the J gene TRBJ1-5; D uncertain. V shed 6 bases and J shed 0 bases, with 6 bases lying between them. This CDR3 is 13 amino acids long. Germline loops: CDR1 SNHLY, CDR2 FYNNEI.

The V gene is TRBV11-3, the J gene TRBJ2-2; TRBD2 is a possible D gene (6 bases). The germline V gene has CDR1 SGHNT and CDR2 YENEEA. The CDR3 extends over 14 amino acids. Trimming pared 5 bases from V and 4 bases from J, leaving 11 bases between. The CDR3 loop is CASSPRGITGELFF. For the CDR3, the DNA is TGTGCCAGCAGCCCCCGGGGGATCACCGGGGAGCTGTTTTTT.

V is TRBV2 and J is TRBJ1-2; a weak D match, TRBD1 (5 bases). Trimming stripped 0 bases from V and 7 bases from J, with 18 bases between. This CDR3 has 16 residues. Per germline, CDR1 SNHLY and CDR2 FYNNEI. Here the CDR3 reads CASSEALRGRFGGYTF. CDR3 sequence (DNA): TGTGCCAGCAGTGAAGCGCTTAGGGGCAGGTTCGGTGGCTACACCTTC.

The chain joins TRBV27 to TRBJ1-3, with unresolved D. The CDR3 sequence is 16 residues long. Germline V gives CDR1 MNHEY, CDR2 SMNVEV (reference sequence). V lost 4 bases to trimming and J lost 0 bases, with 13 bases between them. As DNA, the CDR3 is TGTGCCAGCAGTTCCAAGACGGGAGTCTCTGGAAACACCATATATTTT. It codes for CASSSKTGVSGNTIYF.

The chain couples TRBV7-8 to TRBJ2-1, with no clear D. This CDR3 region has 12 residues. Germline assignment: CDR1 SGHVS and CDR2 FQNEAQ. The V end was cut by 3 bases, the J end by 5 bases, with 5 bases between. The CDR3 region is CASSFDHNEQFF. The CDR3 DNA follows: TGTGCCAGCAGCTTCGACCACAATGAGCAGTTCTTC.

The CDR3 region is CASSLASQLNYNEQFF. The CDR3 bases are TGTGCCAGCAGCTTGGCCAGTCAGCTTAACTACAATGAGCAGTTCTTC. J is TRBJ2-1 and V is TRBV5-4; D ambiguous. V lost 0 bases to trimming and J lost 3 bases, with 13 bases between them. The germline V gene encodes CDR1 SGHNT and CDR2 YYREEE (reference sequence). The CDR3 runs to 16 residues.

The chain couples TRBV6-6 to TRBJ2-2; 9 nucleotides agree with TRBD1. This CDR3 contains 15 residues. Germline-derived CDR1 and CDR2 are MNHNY and SVGAGI (reference sequence). The junction had 7 bases not matched to a gene; V was cut back by 4 bases and J by 7 bases. CDR3 in DNA: TGTGCCAGCAGTTCCACAGGGGGCGCGAACGGGGAGCTGTTTTTT. Protein: CASSSTGGANGELFF.

The V gene is TRBV7-8, the J gene TRBJ1-1; D possibly corresponds to TRBD1 (5 bases). The CDR3 contains 14 residues. V lost 5 bases, J lost 4 bases, and 14 bases lay in between. Germline loops: CDR1 SGHVS, CDR2 FQNEAQ. CDR3 amino acids: CASSLTTGTTEAFF. DNA of the CDR3: TGTGCCAGCAGCCTAACGACCGGGACCACTGAAGCTTTCTTT.

V is TRBV19 and J is TRBJ1-2; 8 bases map to TRBD1. The CDR3 consists of 13 residues. Per the germline V gene, CDR1 is LNHDA and CDR2 is SQIVND (reference sequence). V trimming: 8 bases; J trimming: 8 bases; junction bases outside the gene matches: 10. CDR3 residues: CASVHRGDKGYTF. CDR3 DNA: TGTGCCAGTGTTCACAGGGGGGATAAAGGCTACACCTTC. Combining the CDR3 with reference TRBV19 and TRBJ1-2 gives the whole variable domain DGGITQSPKYLFRKEGQNVTLSCEQNLNHDAMYWYRQDPGQGLRLIYYSQIVNDFQKGDIAEGYSVSREKKESFPLTVTSAQKNPTAFYLCASVHRGDKGYTFGSGTRLTVV.

The J gene is TRBJ2-7, the V gene TRBV19; D unresolved. The V gene lost 4 bases and the J gene lost 0 bases, with 7 bases spanning the gap. Germline V gene lookup returns CDR1 LNHDA and CDR2 SQIVND (reference sequence). The CDR3 spans 13 residues. CDR3 bases: TGTGCCAGTAGTAATCAGCCCTCCTACGAGCAGTACTTC. This translates into CASSNQPSYEQYF.

The chain carries TRBV19 and TRBJ2-1; D ambiguous. The germline CDR1 and CDR2 sequences are LNHDA and SQIVND (reference sequence). Trimming removed 3 bases from V and 6 bases from J, with 12 bases in between. This CDR3 spans 14 amino acids. CDR3 residues: CASSIGYASNEQFF. CDR3 bases: TGTGCCAGTAGTATCGGTTACGCCAGCAATGAGCAGTTCTTC.

This rearrangement joins TRBV6-1 to TRBJ1-1, with D tentatively TRBD1 (5 bases). V was clipped by 3 bases and J by 1 base, with 12 bases between them. The CDR3 contains 15 residues. Germline V CDR1 and CDR2: MNHNS, SASEGT. CDR3 sequence: CASSDRGRANTEAFF. Written as DNA, the CDR3 is TGTGCCAGCAGTGATCGTGGCAGGGCGAACACTGAAGCTTTCTTT.

This chain links TRBV18 with TRBJ1-1, with D tentatively TRBD1 (5 bases). The CDR3 has 14 residues. Germline CDR1 and CDR2: KGHSH and LQKENI. V lost 4 bases and J 10 bases, leaving 19 bases between the germline ends. The CDR3: CASSLQGLFGGAFF. CDR3 in DNA: TGTGCCAGCTCACTCCAGGGCCTCTTCGGGGGAGCTTTCTTT.

The genes are TRBV10-3 and TRBJ1-1, with a weak D call TRBD1 (5 bases). CDR3 length: 13 amino acids. Germline V gene lookup returns CDR1 ENHRY and CDR2 SYGVKD. The ends were cut back, 6 bases at V and 6 bases at J, with 14 bases in the middle. The CDR3 loop is CAIRPTPGAEAFF. The CDR3 coding sequence is TGTGCCATCAGACCAACACCGGGGGCTGAAGCTTTCTTT.

CDR3 sequence reads: CASRGFETQYF. The CDR3, as DNA: TGTGCCAGCAGGGGGTTTGAGACCCAGTACTTC. The chain joins TRBV6-5 to TRBJ2-5; D is unresolved. The V gene lost 6 bases and the J gene lost 5 bases, with 7 bases spanning the gap. Per the germline V gene, CDR1 is MNHEY and CDR2 is SVGAGI. The CDR3 is made up of 11 amino acids.

The DNA of the CDR3 is TGTGCCAGCAGTCCTCCAGGCCCTTATGGCTACACCTTC. Amino acid sequence: CASSPPGPYGYTF. The V call is TRBV28, the J call TRBJ1-2; D ambiguous. The CDR3 is 13 residues long. V lost 5 bases and J lost 5, with 12 bases in between. Per the germline V gene, CDR1 is MDHEN and CDR2 is SYDVKM.

V gene TRBV19 combines with J gene TRBJ1-1; D uncertain. This CDR3 spans 13 amino acids. V was trimmed by 6 bases and J by 0 bases, leaving 8 bases between them. CDR1 LNHDA and CDR2 SQIVND come from the germline V gene (reference sequence). CDR3 nucleotides: TGTGCCAGTAGCAAAAAGCTGAACACTGAAGCTTTCTTT. Translated, it gives CASSKKLNTEAFF. The whole variable domain, remainder taken from reference TRBV19 and TRBJ1-1, is DGGITQSPKYLFRKEGQNVTLSCEQNLNHDAMYWYRQDPGQGLRLIYYSQIVNDFQKGDIAEGYSVSREKKESFPLTVTSAQKNPTAFYLCASSKKLNTEAFFGQGTRLTVV.

Concerning this clone: The same CDR3 can be traced to other DNA sequences in this sample. This sequence joins TRBV5-6 and TRBJ1-1; D remains ambiguous. Germline CDR1 and CDR2: SGHDT and YYEEEE. Trimming left V 4 bases short and J 5 bases short, with 12 bases between. The CDR3 consists of 13 residues. In DNA, the CDR3 is TGTGCCAGCAGCCTCGGAGGTGGGACTGAAGCTTTCTTT. Encoded protein: CASSLGGGTEAFF.

This chain uses TRBV10-2 with TRBJ1-5; D is undetermined. The CDR3 has 16 amino acids. V was pared by 2 bases and J by 4 bases, with 15 bases between. Germline V gene lookup returns CDR1 WSHSY and CDR2 SAAADI. CDR3 protein: CASSEGRLSGNQPQHF. The CDR3 DNA reads TGCGCCAGCAGTGAGGGCCGGTTGTCAGGAAATCAGCCCCAGCATTTT.